This is a list of T cell receptor beta chains from one sample in a study of cytomegalovirus exposure and HLA in healthy donors. Data came from immunoSEQ multiplex PCR; TCRdb stores just in-frame clones and leaves some out. This table has some 150,000 clones, around nine tenths appearing once. Input material: PBMCs. Every receptor here comes from a man aged 18 to 30 in good health and CMV-seropositive. The CDR3 runs from the conserved cysteine through the conserved F or W. Each record gives: clone size, J gene, V gene, D gene, CDR3 protein, CDR3 DNA. D genes are given only for firm matches. Size values are once, few and many counts, or a class for expanded clones, and some rows have none.

.,TRBJ1-5,TRBV27,.,CASSLAGLPLGQPQHF,TGTGCCAGCAGTTTAGCAGGACTGCCTTTGGGGCAGCCCCAGCATTTT
.,TRBJ1-5,TRBV7-8,.,CASSLARLSNQPQHF,TGTGCCAGCAGCTTAGCGCGGTTGAGCAATCAGCCCCAGCATTTT
.,TRBJ2-7,TRBV28,TRBD2,CASKPPSGGIAYEQYF,TGTGCCAGCAAGCCCCCCTCGGGGGGAATCGCCTACGAGCAGTACTTC
few,TRBJ2-7,TRBV5-5,TRBD2,CASSLERDTKGQYF,TGTGCCAGCAGCTTGGAGCGGGATACTAAGGGGCAGTACTTC
.,TRBJ1-2,TRBV5-4,TRBD1,CASSDRDYGYTF,TGTGCCAGCAGTGACAGGGACTATGGCTACACCTTC
.,TRBJ2-7,TRBV5-1,.,CASSLAQGEQYF,TGCGCCAGCAGCTTGGCCCAGGGCGAGCAGTACTTC
.,TRBJ1-1,TRBV2,.,CASSEQGNTEAFF,TGTGCCAGCAGTGAGCAGGGAAACACTGAAGCTTTCTTT
.,TRBJ2-1,TRBV6-1,.,CASRKTRNEQFF,TGTGCCAGCAGGAAGACTAGAAATGAGCAGTTCTTC
.,TRBJ2-7,TRBV28,TRBD2,CASSLWRLAGTYEQYF,TGTGCCAGCAGTTTATGGCGGCTAGCGGGGACCTACGAGCAGTACTTC
.,TRBJ1-5,TRBV11-2,.,CASSLGRGWQPQHF,TGTGCCAGCAGCTTAGGAAGGGGTTGGCAGCCCCAGCATTTT
.,TRBJ2-1,TRBV5-4,.,CASSRPLAPEQFF,TGTGCCAGCAGCCGCCCCTTAGCCCCTGAGCAGTTCTTC
once,TRBJ1-4,TRBV27,TRBD1,CASSLQGANEKLFF,TGTGCCAGCAGTTTACAGGGGGCGAATGAAAAACTGTTTTTT
.,TRBJ2-3,TRBV9,TRBD1,CASSVVYRDRGRDTQYF,TGTGCCAGCAGCGTGGTTTACCGGGACAGGGGACGGGATACGCAGTATTTT
few,TRBJ2-7,TRBV13,TRBD1,CASSLGQGAYEQYF,TGTGCCAGCAGCTTAGGGCAGGGGGCATACGAGCAGTACTTC
few,TRBJ2-2,TRBV15,TRBD1,CATTKDRGFTGELFF,TGTGCCACCACAAAGGACAGGGGGTTTACCGGGGAGCTGTTTTTT
.,TRBJ1-2,TRBV5-6,.,CASSLADRTNYGYTF,TGTGCCAGCAGCTTGGCGGACAGAACTAACTATGGCTACACCTTC
.,TRBJ1-2,TRBV27,TRBD1,CASSFSGTGAGPTYGYTF,TGTGCCAGCAGTTTTTCCGGGACAGGGGCCGGTCCCACCTATGGCTACACCTTC
.,TRBJ1-2,TRBV4-3,.,CASSQDLGGVGYGYTF,TGCGCCAGCAGCCAAGATTTAGGGGGGGTGGGCTATGGCTACACCTTC
.,TRBJ2-7,TRBV29-1,.,CSVGSRSVNEQYF,TGCAGCGTTGGGAGCCGGTCCGTAAACGAGCAGTACTTC
.,TRBJ2-7,TRBV5-1,TRBD2,CASSLEGRREVDEQYF,TGCGCCAGCAGCTTGGAAGGTCGGCGGGAGGTCGACGAGCAGTACTTC
.,TRBJ2-7,TRBV28,.,CASSGGISYEQYF,TGTGCCAGCAGTGGGGGGATCTCCTACGAGCAGTACTTC
.,TRBJ1-2,TRBV9,TRBD1,CASSAGTGFGYTF,TGTGCCAGCAGCGCCGGGACAGGGTTTGGCTACACCTTC
once,TRBJ2-1,TRBV7-2,TRBD2,CASSGRTSGEQFF,TGTGCCAGCAGCGGCAGGACTAGCGGTGAGCAGTTCTTC
.,TRBJ1-2,TRBV14,.,CASSQDLRGPAGYTF,TGTGCCAGCAGCCAAGATCTAAGAGGGCCGGCGGGCTACACCTTC
.,TRBJ2-4,TRBV6-1,TRBD2,CASSEAIWEGIQYF,TGTGCCAGCAGTGAAGCGATATGGGAGGGCATTCAGTACTTC
.,TRBJ2-2,TRBV15,.,CATSRGSPGGRGTGELFF,TGTGCCACCAGCAGAGGGTCCCCTGGCGGAAGGGGGACCGGGGAGCTGTTTTTT
.,TRBJ1-1,TRBV12-5,.,CASGQLAEAFF,TGTGCTAGTGGCCAACTGGCTGAAGCTTTCTTT
.,TRBJ2-1,TRBV11-2,TRBD2,CASSLALVPSGRSGEQFF,TGTGCCAGCAGCTTAGCCCTGGTGCCTAGCGGGAGAAGCGGTGAGCAGTTCTTC
.,TRBJ2-6,TRBV11-2,.,CASSLDRANVLTF,TGTGCCAGCAGCCTGGACAGGGCCAACGTCCTGACTTTC
.,TRBJ2-1,TRBV28,TRBD2,CASSFESGSGYNEQFF,TGTGCCAGCAGTTTTGAAAGCGGGAGTGGTTACAATGAGCAGTTCTTC
.,TRBJ2-1,TRBV29-1,.,CSVEDPSRFYSHNEQFF,TGCAGCGTTGAAGACCCATCTAGATTTTACTCCCACAATGAGCAGTTCTTC
.,TRBJ1-1,TRBV18,TRBD1,CASSPMRQGAWNTEAFF,TGTGCCAGCTCACCAATGAGACAGGGGGCTTGGAACACTGAAGCTTTCTTT
.,TRBJ2-7,TRBV6-5,.,CASSLSVGRSYEQYF,TGTGCCAGCAGTCTATCTGTGGGGAGATCCTACGAGCAGTACTTC
once,TRBJ2-1,TRBV2,.,CAWRDSGYNEQFF,TGTGCGTGGCGGGATTCTGGCTACAATGAGCAGTTCTTC
.,TRBJ2-7,TRBV11-2,.,CASSLGRAAQYF,TGTGCCAGCAGCTTAGGCAGGGCAGCACAGTACTTC
.,TRBJ1-1,TRBV5-1,TRBD1,CASSLLGQGTEAFF,TGCGCCAGCAGCCTACTAGGACAGGGCACTGAAGCTTTCTTT
.,TRBJ2-7,TRBV28,.,CASSPSYYGKYF,TGTGCCAGCAGTCCTTCTTACTACGGGAAGTACTTC
.,TRBJ1-6,TRBV7-2,TRBD1,CASSFGLRGLNSPLHF,TGTGCCAGCAGCTTCGGGCTCAGGGGGCTTAATTCACCCCTCCACTTT
.,TRBJ1-1,TRBV7-9,.,CASSRGLIKAFF,TGTGCCAGCAGCCGAGGACTTATCAAAGCTTTCTTT
once,TRBJ2-3,TRBV5-1,TRBD2,CASRTSGTDTQYF,TGCGCCAGCAGGACTAGCGGGACAGATACGCAGTATTTT
.,TRBJ1-6,TRBV5-1,TRBD1,CASSSTGTGGRSPLHF,TGCGCCAGCAGCTCCACAGGGACAGGGGGAAGATCACCCCTCCACTTT
.,TRBJ1-2,TRBV9,TRBD1,CASTGQGRYGYTF,TGTGCCAGCACGGGACAGGGCCGATATGGCTACACCTTC
few,TRBJ1-4,TRBV5-6,.,CASSLSAALREKLFF,TGTGCCAGCAGCTTGTCCGCAGCGTTACGTGAAAAACTGTTTTTT
.,TRBJ1-1,TRBV6-5,.,CASSWGATANTEAFF,TGTGCCAGCAGTTGGGGCGCGACAGCGAACACTGAAGCTTTCTTT
.,TRBJ2-7,TRBV6-4,TRBD1,CASSQTPGQGEQYF,TGTGCCAGCAGCCAAACCCCTGGACAGGGCGAGCAGTACTTC
few,TRBJ1-2,TRBV18,TRBD1,CASSPPLDRDGYTF,TGTGCCAGCTCACCACCTTTGGACAGGGATGGCTACACCTTC
.,TRBJ1-2,TRBV30,.,CAWSRGLMGYGYTF,TGTGCCTGGAGCCGGGGACTTATGGGGTATGGCTACACCTTC
.,TRBJ2-1,TRBV5-1,.,CASSLAGLRNNEQFF,TGCGCCAGCAGCTTGGCAGGACTACGCAACAATGAGCAGTTCTTC
.,TRBJ1-5,TRBV6-6,.,CASSGHNQPQHF,TGTGCCAGCAGTGGACATAATCAGCCCCAGCATTTT
.,TRBJ2-1,TRBV7-9,TRBD1,CASSGRGGLKEQFF,TGTGCCAGCAGCGGTAGAGGGGGCCTTAAGGAGCAGTTCTTC
.,TRBJ1-5,TRBV9,.,CASSVAGVQPQHF,TGTGCCAGCAGCGTAGCGGGAGTTCAGCCCCAGCATTTT
.,TRBJ1-1,TRBV6-5,.,CASNTPAGKNTEAFF,TGTGCCAGCAACACTCCGGCGGGGAAAAACACTGAAGCTTTCTTT
once,TRBJ2-3,TRBV18,.,CASSPLGDTDTQYF,TGTGCCAGCTCACCCCTGGGCGACACAGATACGCAGTATTTT
.,TRBJ1-6,TRBV18,.,CASSPTRRTGDSPLHF,TGTGCCAGCTCACCGACTCGACGGACTGGCGATTCACCCCTCCACTTT